This T cell receptor beta chain was observed in a study of T cells in Graves' hyperthyroidism and ophthalmopathy. Patients between 18 and 65 years old had hyperthyroidism, newly diagnosed and lasting under 2 months. Uncontrolled infection, other autoimmune disease, pregnancy or lactation barred patients from enrollment. Thyroid ultrasound and orbital computed tomography, with clinical symptoms and serum thyroxine and TRAb, informed diagnoses. In its sample, this clonotype was seen many times. What it binds is not known. The CDR3 length is 14 residues. V lost 5 bases and J 3 bases, leaving 11 bases between the germline ends. RNA transcripts yielded amplified TCR beta CDR3 regions. A first-round RT-PCR of the TCR CDR3 used the HTBI primer set. TCRdb redid the calling of the multiplex PCR reads with MiXCR, one entry per CDR3 protein. The sample holds approximately 740,000 distinct CDR3 sequences, 14% seen once.

Study conclusions and caveats: Blood also contained most expanded thyroid clonotypes above 0.001.

Specimen: blood. The chain couples TRBV12-3 or TRBV12-4 to TRBJ2-1; D may be TRBD2 (6 bases). The TCR sequence derives from a woman between 18 and 30 years old with Graves' hyperthyroidism. The DNA of the CDR3 is TGTGCCAGCAGTCGTTTGGGGGGCTACAATGAGCAGTTCTTC. It codes for CASSRLGGYNEQFF.